This T cell receptor (beta chain) was recovered during a study of blood T cell repertoires in COVID-19 (TCRdb year 2020). Context from the whole study: Collaborator samples came from the United States, Italy and Spain and covered acute and convalescent phases of COVID-19. The samples were drawn from the first 160 participants of the ongoing ImmuneRACE study and from over a thousand subjects provided by 6 global collaborators. The sample metadata nearly always contained a de-identified subject ID, COVID-19 status, age in years and sex. The repertoires were released in a freely available public database intended as a resource for research on the immune response to SARS-CoV-2. Where available, HLA class I and class II types were taken from metadata supplied by the sample provider and were not determined by assay-based typing. Deeply sampled blood TCRbeta repertoires from subjects exposed to, actively infected with, or recovered from COVID-19 were included in the dataset. The prospective study material was composed of cDNA or gDNA derived from T cells, B-cell-depleted T cells, or PBMCs.

The collaborating institutions used their own protocols to collect whole blood in K2EDTA tubes. For TCRbeta analysis, collaborators shipped samples as frozen whole blood, isolated PBMCs, or DNA extracted from either of those sample types. The germline V gene (reference sequence) yields MNHEY for CDR1 and SMNVEV for CDR2. The CDR3 spans 13 residues, from the cysteine through the phenylalanine. Only the CDR3 region is kept as DNA, spanning 39 bases read in frame from base 1. Deletion took 2 bases off V and 5 bases off J, with a span of 7 bases between the germline ends. Concerning this clone itself: Its target antigen remains unknown. One base away there is no much larger clone; base qualities are not given.

TCRbeta CDR3 regions were amplified from genomic DNA by means of the immunoSEQ Assay, a bias-controlled multiplex PCR. On the study's bioinformatics: The number of nucleated cells in each sample was estimated from the amplification of reference gene primers within the assay. Sequence reads were collapsed and filtered to measure the absolute abundance of every unique TCRbeta CDR3 rearrangement. Productive Simpson clonality was computed per sample as the square root of Simpson's diversity index over productive rearrangements. TCRdb stores this immuneACCESS table with in-frame sequences only. Part of the clones is absent; in the studies checked, under half of the shortfall reflects unresolved V genes, and no reason is known for the rest. V, J and clone size derive from that table, while D and trimming were established from the DNA sequence. For this sample the table gives around 170,000 clones, of which more than 90% were detected only once. The ten largest clones add up to approximately 0.48% of the sample.

General study outcomes and caveats: The amount of clinical and demographic metadata varied by source and participant and was provided uncurated.

This TCR came from a man aged 45-60 years with acute or convalescent COVID-19. This receptor chain uses TRBV27 and TRBJ1-5, with the D gene call left open. Sequencing was performed on peripheral blood. The nucleotide sequence reads TGTGCCAGCAGTTTAAACGGGGATCAGCCCCAGCATTTT. Its coded protein is CASSLNGDQPQHF.